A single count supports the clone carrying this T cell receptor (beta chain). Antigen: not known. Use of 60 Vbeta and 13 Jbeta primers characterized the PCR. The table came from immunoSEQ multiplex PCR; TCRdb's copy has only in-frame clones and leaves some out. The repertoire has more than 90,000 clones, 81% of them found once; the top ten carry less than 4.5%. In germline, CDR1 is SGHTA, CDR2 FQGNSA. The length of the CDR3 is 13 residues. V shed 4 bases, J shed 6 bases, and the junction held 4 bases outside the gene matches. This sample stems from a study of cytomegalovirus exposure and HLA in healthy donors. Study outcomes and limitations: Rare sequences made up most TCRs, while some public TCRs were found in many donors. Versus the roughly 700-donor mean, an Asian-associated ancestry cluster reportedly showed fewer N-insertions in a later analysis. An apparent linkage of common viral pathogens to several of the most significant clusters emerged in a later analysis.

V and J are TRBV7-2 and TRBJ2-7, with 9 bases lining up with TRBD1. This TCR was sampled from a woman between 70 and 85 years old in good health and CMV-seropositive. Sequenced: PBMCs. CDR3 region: CASSWDREGEQYF. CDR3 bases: TGTGCCAGCAGCTGGGACAGGGAGGGCGAGCAGTACTTC. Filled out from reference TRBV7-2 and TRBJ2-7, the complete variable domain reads GAGVSQSPSNKVTEKGKDVELRCDPISGHTALYWYRQSLGQGLEFLIYFQGNSAPDKSGLPSDRFSAERTGGSVSTLTIQRTQQEDSAVYLCASSWDREGEQYFGPGTRLTVT.